A selection of T cell receptor beta chains follows, all from one sample in a study of cytomegalovirus exposure and HLA in healthy donors. Sequencing used immunoSEQ multiplex PCR; TCRdb keeps in-frame clones, though not all of them. The sample carries some 150,000 clones, roughly 64% recorded once. Sequences were obtained from PBMCs. These receptors were obtained from a young woman in good health and CMV-seropositive. CDR3s include the opening cysteine and the closing phenylalanine or tryptophan. The D gene is left open where the match is weak. Expanded clones get a size class; other rows say once, few or many, or leave the size out.

TRBJ2-3 | . | . | TRBV15 | CATSSVGTDTQYF | TGTGCCACCAGCAGTGTAGGCACAGATACGCAGTATTTT
TRBJ2-2 | . | . | TRBV7-9 | CASSWGARRGNTGELFF | TGTGCCAGCAGTTGGGGTGCCCGAAGGGGGAACACCGGGGAGCTGTTTTTT
TRBJ2-1 | once | . | TRBV10-1 | CASSATGGTRTYNEQFF | TGCGCCAGCAGTGCCACCGGCGGTACGAGGACCTACAATGAGCAGTTCTTC
TRBJ2-7 | few | TRBD2 | TRBV10-2 | CASTREISYEQYF | TGCGCCAGCACGCGGGAGATTTCCTACGAGCAGTACTTC
TRBJ2-7 | . | TRBD2 | TRBV6-1 | CASSGGLAGGYEQYF | TGTGCCAGCAGTGGGGGACTAGCGGGAGGCTACGAGCAGTACTTC
TRBJ1-5 | . | . | TRBV7-6 | CASSQGGGPAPRPQHF | TGTGCCAGCAGTCAAGGTGGAGGGCCGGCCCCGAGGCCCCAGCATTTT
TRBJ2-4 | . | TRBD1 | TRBV6-6 | CASSYLGQGTNIQYF | TGTGCCAGCAGTTACCTAGGACAGGGTACGAACATTCAGTACTTC
TRBJ1-1 | few | . | TRBV9 | CASSVAGQGFPEAFF | TGTGCCAGCAGCGTAGCAGGTCAGGGTTTCCCTGAAGCTTTCTTT
TRBJ1-3 | . | TRBD1 | TRBV18 | CASSRIRDRKAGSGNTIYF | TGTGCCAGCTCCCGTATCCGGGACAGAAAAGCGGGCTCTGGAAACACCATATATTTT
TRBJ1-5 | . | . | TRBV21-1 | CASRANSAQVNQPQHF | TGTGCCAGCAGGGCTAACTCGGCCCAGGTTAATCAGCCCCAGCATTTT
TRBJ1-1 | . | TRBD1 | TRBV9 | CASSADRVAEAFF | TGTGCCAGCAGCGCAGACAGGGTGGCTGAAGCTTTCTTT
TRBJ1-6 | . | TRBD1 | TRBV13 | CASSLEGAGNSPLHF | TGTGCCAGCAGCTTAGAGGGGGCTGGGAATTCACCCCTCCACTTT
TRBJ1-1 | . | . | TRBV7-9 | CASSLVHMGPTEAFF | TGTGCCAGCAGCTTAGTTCATATGGGGCCCACTGAAGCTTTCTTT
TRBJ2-5 | . | TRBD1 | TRBV28 | CASTPWTGGSETQYF | TGTGCCAGCACACCTTGGACAGGGGGCAGTGAGACCCAGTACTTC
TRBJ1-4 | . | . | TRBV19 | CASSPVRGTNEKLFF | TGTGCCAGTAGCCCAGTTAGGGGGACCAATGAAAAACTGTTTTTT
TRBJ2-3 | once | TRBD1 | TRBV4-2 | CASIPAQGSTDTQYF | TGTGCCAGCATCCCAGCACAGGGGAGCACAGATACGCAGTATTTT
TRBJ1-2 | few | TRBD1 | TRBV18 | CASSPLQGAKANYGYTF | TGTGCCAGCTCACCACTACAGGGGGCCAAAGCTAACTATGGCTACACCTTC
TRBJ1-1 | once | TRBD1 | TRBV10-3 | CAISDQRQGPYTEAFF | TGTGCCATCAGTGACCAACGACAGGGGCCTTACACTGAAGCTTTCTTT
TRBJ2-7 | few | TRBD1 | TRBV7-2 | CASSGRTGNHEQYF | TGTGCCAGCAGCGGGCGGACAGGGAACCACGAGCAGTACTTC
TRBJ1-2 | . | . | TRBV7-9 | CASSPNGRTYGYTF | TGTGCCAGCAGCCCTAATGGGAGGACCTATGGCTACACCTTC
TRBJ1-1 | . | TRBD1 | TRBV30 | CAWSQIGQGSGTEAFF | TGTGCCTGGAGTCAAATCGGACAGGGAAGTGGCACTGAAGCTTTCTTT
TRBJ1-5 | . | TRBD1 | TRBV4-1 | CASSPPTGTGDQPQHF | TGCGCCAGCAGCCCACCGACCGGGACAGGGGATCAGCCCCAGCATTTT
TRBJ2-7 | once | . | TRBV9 | CASSVEWSPSPSEQYF | TGTGCCAGCAGCGTAGAGTGGAGCCCCTCACCGAGCGAGCAGTACTTC
TRBJ1-5 | few | TRBD1 | TRBV28 | CASRTQGAPGNQPQHF | TGTGCCAGCAGGACCCAGGGGGCGCCTGGCAATCAGCCCCAGCATTTT
TRBJ2-6 | few | . | TRBV7-2 | CASSLVATAGANVLTF | TGTGCCAGCAGCTTGGTAGCGACGGCTGGGGCCAACGTCCTGACTTTC
TRBJ1-5 | . | . | TRBV6-1 | CASSVGRGAYQPQHF | TGTGCCAGCAGTGTTGGGAGGGGCGCCTATCAGCCCCAGCATTTT
TRBJ2-3 | . | TRBD2 | TRBV14 | CASSQRDYTMQYF | TGTGCCAGCAGCCAAAGGGACTACACAATGCAGTATTTT
TRBJ2-1 | few | TRBD2 | TRBV7-9 | CASNRWLAGISSYNEQFF | TGTGCCAGCAATAGATGGCTAGCGGGGATAAGCTCCTACAATGAGCAGTTCTTC
TRBJ1-1 | . | . | TRBV2 | CASSEAGRTEAFF | TGTGCCAGCAGTGAAGCGGGGAGGACTGAAGCTTTCTTT
TRBJ1-5 | . | TRBD1 | TRBV2 | CASSETGASNQPQHF | TGTGCCAGCAGTGAAACAGGGGCTAGCAATCAGCCCCAGCATTTT
TRBJ2-5 | few | TRBD1 | TRBV5-1 | CASSMTGVAETQYF | TGCGCCAGCAGCATGACAGGGGTGGCGGAGACCCAGTACTTC
TRBJ1-3 | once | . | TRBV7-6 | CASSLEARAGSGNTIYF | TGTGCCAGCAGCTTAGAGGCCCGAGCAGGGTCTGGAAACACCATATATTTT
TRBJ2-3 | few | . | TRBV5-1 | CASSATGRSTDTQYF | TGCGCCAGCAGCGCGACAGGCCGCTCCACAGATACGCAGTATTTT
TRBJ2-7 | . | . | TRBV4-2 | CASSPEKDRYYEQYF | TGTGCCAGCAGCCCAGAGAAAGACAGATACTACGAGCAGTACTTC
TRBJ2-1 | few | TRBD2 | TRBV28 | CASRLRREAVNEQFF | TGTGCCAGCAGATTAAGGCGGGAGGCGGTAAATGAGCAGTTCTTC
TRBJ2-7 | . | . | TRBV29-1 | CSVEDPTKNEQYF | TGCAGCGTTGAAGATCCGACAAAGAACGAGCAGTACTTC
TRBJ2-2 | . | . | TRBV11-2 | CASSPFTLTPLNTGELFF | TGTGCCAGCAGCCCGTTTACACTGACACCCTTAAACACCGGGGAGCTGTTTTTT
TRBJ1-5 | few | . | TRBV9 | CASSVGDYNQPQHF | TGTGCCAGCAGTGTCGGGGACTACAATCAGCCCCAGCATTTT
TRBJ2-3 | once | . | TRBV7-3 | CASSLTGYTDTQYF | TGTGCCAGCAGCCTTACAGGGTACACAGATACGCAGTATTTT
TRBJ2-5 | . | TRBD2 | TRBV7-6 | CASRFGTSGSQETQYF | TGTGCCAGCAGATTTGGGACTAGCGGGAGCCAAGAGACCCAGTACTTC
TRBJ2-1 | . | TRBD2 | TRBV2 | CASSVEGGSGYNEQFF | TGTGCCAGCAGCGTAGAGGGCGGGAGTGGATACAATGAGCAGTTCTTC